This TCR beta chain stems from a study of T cell clonality in common variable immunodeficiency. Study observations and caveats: Compared with controls, CVID subjects had fewer shared TCRbeta clones. Reportedly, TCR beta sequences from common variable immunodeficiency showed fewer deletions and N-nucleotide insertions.

Libraries were prepared by immunoSEQ multiplex PCR; TCRdb keeps only in-frame clonotypes and omits some of them. This sample comprises 45,000 to 65,000 clones, none seen once only. About this clone itself: Its antigen is still unknown. Sequencing ends 3 residues short of the CDR3 end; the germline J gene provides the rest.

Looked up from germline, CDR1 is SGHRS and CDR2 is YFSETQ. V lost 0 bases to trimming and J lost 3 bases; unmatched junction nucleotides: 5. This CDR3 is 16 amino acids long. J is TRBJ2-1 and V is TRBV5-1; TRBD2 agrees at 8 bases. This clonotype was sampled from a person aged 18-70 years in good health. The specimen was peripheral blood mononuclear cells. The DNA read from the CDR3 is TGCGCCAGCAGCTTGGATCCGGGGGGGGTCTACAATGAG. Its protein is CASSLDPGGVYNE. The entire CDR3 protein reads CASSLDPGGVYNEQFF. Together with reference TRBV5-1 and TRBJ2-1, the CDR3 gives the full variable domain: KAGVTQTPRYLIKTRGQQVTLSCSPISGHRSVSWYQQTPGQGLQFLFEYFSETQRNKGNFPGRFSGRQFSNSRSEMNVSTLELGDSALYLCASSLDPGGVYNEQFFGPGTRLTVL.